This T cell receptor (beta chain) was sequenced during a study of cytomegalovirus exposure and HLA in healthy donors. General study points: A few chains tied to CMV proved CMV antigen-specific in vitro. Earlier analysis found most TCR beta V segments productive about 87% or about 30% of the time. An analysis that was carried out later associated 15,000 to 20,000 TCR beta sequences with HLA alleles at 0.05 false discovery rate. Serostatus for CMV was the only available immune exposure information.

The CDR3 spans 14 residues. Looked up from germline, CDR1 is MNHNS and CDR2 is SASEGT. V trimming: 3 bases; J trimming: 3 bases; junction bases outside the gene matches: 2. The PCR made use of 60 Vbeta and 13 Jbeta primers. Sequenced by immunoSEQ multiplex PCR; TCRdb stores in-frame clones only, minus some. The table records 150,000 to 200,000 clones, 65% to 70% of them present only once. A note on this clone: The antigen remains undetermined.

This TCR came from a woman aged 18-29 years in good health and CMV-seropositive. Sample: PBMCs. The V call is TRBV6-1, the J call TRBJ2-7; 10 bases map to TRBD2. The CDR3 sequence: CASSEASGSYEQYF. In nucleotides, the CDR3 is TGTGCCAGCAGTGAGGCTAGCGGGAGCTACGAGCAGTACTTC.